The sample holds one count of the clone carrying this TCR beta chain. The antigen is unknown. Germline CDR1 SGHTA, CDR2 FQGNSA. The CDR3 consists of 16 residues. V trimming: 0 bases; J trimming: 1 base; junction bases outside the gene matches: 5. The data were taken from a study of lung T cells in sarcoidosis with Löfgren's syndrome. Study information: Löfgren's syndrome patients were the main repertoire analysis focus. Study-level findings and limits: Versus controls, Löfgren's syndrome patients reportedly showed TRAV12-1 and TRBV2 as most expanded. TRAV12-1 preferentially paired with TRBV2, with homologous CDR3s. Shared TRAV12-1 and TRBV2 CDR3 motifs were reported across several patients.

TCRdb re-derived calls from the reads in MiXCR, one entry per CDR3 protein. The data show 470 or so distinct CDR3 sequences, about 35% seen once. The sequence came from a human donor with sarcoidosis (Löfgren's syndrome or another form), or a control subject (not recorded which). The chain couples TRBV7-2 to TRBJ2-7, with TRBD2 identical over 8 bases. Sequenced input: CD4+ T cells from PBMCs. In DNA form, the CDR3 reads TGTGCCAGCAGCTTAGCCGTAGGACTAGCATCCTACGAGCAGTACTTC. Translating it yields CASSLAVGLASYEQYF. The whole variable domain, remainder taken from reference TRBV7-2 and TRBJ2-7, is GAGVSQSPSNKVTEKGKDVELRCDPISGHTALYWYRQSLGQGLEFLIYFQGNSAPDKSGLPSDRFSAERTGGSVSTLTIQRTQQEDSAVYLCASSLAVGLASYEQYFGPGTRLTVT.